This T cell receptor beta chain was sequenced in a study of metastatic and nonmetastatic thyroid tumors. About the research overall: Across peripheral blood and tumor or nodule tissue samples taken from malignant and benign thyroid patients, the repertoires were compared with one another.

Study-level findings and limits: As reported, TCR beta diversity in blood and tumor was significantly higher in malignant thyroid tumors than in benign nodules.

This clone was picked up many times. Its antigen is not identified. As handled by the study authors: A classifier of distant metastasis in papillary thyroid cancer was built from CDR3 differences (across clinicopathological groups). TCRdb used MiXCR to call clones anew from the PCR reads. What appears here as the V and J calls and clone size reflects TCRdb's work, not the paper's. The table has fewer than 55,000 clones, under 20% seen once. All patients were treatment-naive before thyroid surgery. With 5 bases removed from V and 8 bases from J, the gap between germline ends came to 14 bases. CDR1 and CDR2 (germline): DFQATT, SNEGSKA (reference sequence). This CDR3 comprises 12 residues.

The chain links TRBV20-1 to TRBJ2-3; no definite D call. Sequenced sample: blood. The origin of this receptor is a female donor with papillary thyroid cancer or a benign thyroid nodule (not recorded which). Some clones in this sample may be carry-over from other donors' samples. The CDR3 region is CSAPLGSLTQYF. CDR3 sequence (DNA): TGCAGTGCTCCCCTAGGGTCCCTTACGCAGTATTTT.